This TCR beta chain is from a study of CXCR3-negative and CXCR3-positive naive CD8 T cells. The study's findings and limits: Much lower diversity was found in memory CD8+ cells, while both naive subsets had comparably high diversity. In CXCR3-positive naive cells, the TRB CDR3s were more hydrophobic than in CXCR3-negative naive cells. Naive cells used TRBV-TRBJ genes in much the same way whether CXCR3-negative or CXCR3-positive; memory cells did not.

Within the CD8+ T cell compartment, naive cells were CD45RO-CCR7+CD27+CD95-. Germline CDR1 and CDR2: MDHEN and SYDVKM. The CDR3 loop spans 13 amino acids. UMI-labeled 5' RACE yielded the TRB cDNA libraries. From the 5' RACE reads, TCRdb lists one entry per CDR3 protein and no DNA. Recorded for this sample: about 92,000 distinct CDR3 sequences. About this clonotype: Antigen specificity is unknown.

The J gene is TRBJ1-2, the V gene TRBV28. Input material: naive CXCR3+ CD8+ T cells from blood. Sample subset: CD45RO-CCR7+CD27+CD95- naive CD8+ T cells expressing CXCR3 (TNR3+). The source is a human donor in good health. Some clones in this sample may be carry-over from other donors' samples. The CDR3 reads CASSLQENEGYTF.